The table lists the clone carrying this T cell receptor (beta chain) with a count of one. The sample originates from a study of CD8+CD57+ T cells in acquired aplastic anemia. The germline CDR1 and CDR2 sequences are MDHEN and SYDVKM. The CDR3 has 13 amino acids. With 5 bases removed from V and 5 bases from J, the gap between germline ends came to 10 bases. The patients chosen for sequencing had shown expansion of CD8+CD57+ cells (detected by flow cytometry). TCR beta VDJ and CDR3 were profiled, and genomic DNA was the template. TCRdb called the reads again in MiXCR, with one record for every CDR3 protein. The sample holds 200,000 to 250,000 distinct CDR3 sequences, roughly two thirds seen once.

The origin of this receptor is a human donor with aplastic anemia. The sequenced sample consisted of sorted CD4+, CD8+, or CD8+CD57+ T cells (not recorded which) from PBMCs. The rearrangement uses TRBV28 and TRBJ1-3; D is uncertain. CDR3 in amino acids: CASSDEGRNTIYF. DNA for the CDR3: TGTGCCAGCAGTGACGAGGGCCGAAACACCATATATTTT.